The present TCR beta chain was sequenced within a study of blood T cell repertoires in COVID-19. Study-level information: The United States, Italy and Spain were the sources of the acute and convalescent COVID-19 samples. T cells, B-cell-depleted T cells, or PBMCs supplied cDNA or gDNA.

Germline V lookup: CDR1 LGHNA, CDR2 YNFKEQ. The CDR3 loop spans 15 amino acids. Trimming cost V 4 bases and J 8 bases, with 20 bases left between them. TCRdb's table, derived via immunoSEQ multiplex PCR, lists solely in-frame clones and lacks some. Of approximately 90,000 clones in the sample, approximately 91% were seen once. The rearrangement links TRBV4-2 to TRBJ1-2, with D hard to call. Sequenced material: peripheral blood. The sequence came from a woman aged 65 to 85 with acute or convalescent COVID-19. The DNA for the CDR3 is TGTGCCAGCAGCCCGATTGGCCGGGAGCCCAGGGGCTACACCTTC. Protein: CASSPIGREPRGYTF.